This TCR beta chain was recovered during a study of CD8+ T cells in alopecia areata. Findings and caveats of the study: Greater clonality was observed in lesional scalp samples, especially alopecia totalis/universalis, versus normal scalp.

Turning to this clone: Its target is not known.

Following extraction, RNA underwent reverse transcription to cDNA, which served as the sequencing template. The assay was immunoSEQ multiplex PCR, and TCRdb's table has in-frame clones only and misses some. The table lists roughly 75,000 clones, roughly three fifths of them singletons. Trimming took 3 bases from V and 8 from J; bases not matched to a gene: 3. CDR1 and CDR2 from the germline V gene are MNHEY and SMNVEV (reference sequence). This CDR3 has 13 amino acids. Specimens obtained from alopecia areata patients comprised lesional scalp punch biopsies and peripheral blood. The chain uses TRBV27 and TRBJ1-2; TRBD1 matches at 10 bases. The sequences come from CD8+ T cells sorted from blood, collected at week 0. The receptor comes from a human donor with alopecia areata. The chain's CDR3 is CASSFGTGEGYTF. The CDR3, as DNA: TGTGCCAGCAGTTTCGGGACAGGGGAGGGCTACACCTTC.